The T cell receptor (beta chain) described here comes from a study of cytomegalovirus exposure and HLA in healthy donors. With V trimmed by 6 bases and J by 4 bases, 9 bases remained unmatched. The CDR3 has 15 amino acids. CDR1 is SNHLY and CDR2 is FYNNEI in the germline V gene. Use of 60 Vbeta and 13 Jbeta primers characterized the PCR. Profiled with immunoSEQ multiplex PCR; TCRdb holds only in-frame clones, not every one. This repertoire includes about 130,000 clones. While unrecorded immune exposures were likely, the donors were nominally healthy when sampled. Study-wide points: Previous analysis showed most TCR beta V segments were productive about 87% or about 30% of the time. Other equally common chains were less clonally expanded than HLA-associated TCR beta chains, a later analysis showed.

With respect to this clone: Its target is not known.

The sample was PBMCs. The chain recombines TRBV2 with TRBJ2-3; TRBD2 agrees at 8 bases. This TCR was sampled from a woman aged 60-75 years in good health and CMV-seronegative. The CDR3 DNA reads as TGTGCCAGCAGCAAAGCGGGGGCCGTGGCAGATACGCAGTATTTT. As protein: CASSKAGAVADTQYF.